The 4 T cell receptor beta chains listed next were all sequenced from one sample in a study of spatial heterogeneity in lung cancer. The time point was: blood at routine non-recurrence follow-up after resection. Whole RNA was taken from tumor, nontumor lung or frozen PBMC; it was then sequenced unsorted. TCRdb reprocessed the 5' RACE reads via MiXCR and lists one record per CDR3 protein. This sample has around 110,000 distinct CDR3 sequences, with over 9% found just once. The sample here was PBMCs, taken at follow-up. Source of these receptors: a male donor with early-stage non-small cell lung cancer.

The V and J genes are TRBV6-5 and TRBJ2-7; D gene uncertain. The CDR3 totals 15 residues. In germline, CDR1 is MNHEY, CDR2 SVGAGI. Trimming removed 2 bases from V and 0 bases from J, with 11 bases in between. CDR3 loop: CASSYDTRFSYEQYF. CDR3 sequence (DNA): TGTGCCAGCAGTTACGACACACGCTTCTCCTACGAGCAGTACTTC.

The chain carries TRBV20-1 and TRBJ2-1, with D maybe TRBD2 (6 bases). The CDR3 consists of 13 residues. Germline CDR1 DFQATT, CDR2 SNEGSKA (reference sequence). Trimming removed 3 bases at V and 1 base at J, with 7 bases between. CDR3 residues: CSASGGSYNEQFF. CDR3 in DNA: TGCAGTGCTAGCGGGGGTTCCTACAATGAGCAGTTCTTC.

Sample share makes this clonotype medium-sized. This rearrangement joins TRBV24-1 to TRBJ2-1, with TRBD1 identical over 7 bases. CDR3 length equals 18 residues. CDR1 KGHDR and CDR2 SFDVKD come from the germline V gene. V trimming: 5 bases; J trimming: 5 bases; junction bases outside the gene matches: 17. The CDR3 loop reads CATSVRGQGLRFDNEQFF. In DNA, the CDR3 is TGTGCCACCAGTGTGAGGGGGCAGGGTTTGAGATTTGACAATGAGCAGTTCTTC.

The chain carries TRBV29-1 and TRBJ2-3; 8 positions agree with TRBD1. Per the germline V gene, CDR1 is SQVTM and CDR2 is ANQGSEA. This CDR3 contains 13 residues. J gave up 2 bases and V 4 bases, and 2 bases lay outside the gene matches. DNA for the CDR3: TGCAGCGTTGGACAGGGGTACACAGATACGCAGTATTTT. As protein: CSVGQGYTDTQYF.